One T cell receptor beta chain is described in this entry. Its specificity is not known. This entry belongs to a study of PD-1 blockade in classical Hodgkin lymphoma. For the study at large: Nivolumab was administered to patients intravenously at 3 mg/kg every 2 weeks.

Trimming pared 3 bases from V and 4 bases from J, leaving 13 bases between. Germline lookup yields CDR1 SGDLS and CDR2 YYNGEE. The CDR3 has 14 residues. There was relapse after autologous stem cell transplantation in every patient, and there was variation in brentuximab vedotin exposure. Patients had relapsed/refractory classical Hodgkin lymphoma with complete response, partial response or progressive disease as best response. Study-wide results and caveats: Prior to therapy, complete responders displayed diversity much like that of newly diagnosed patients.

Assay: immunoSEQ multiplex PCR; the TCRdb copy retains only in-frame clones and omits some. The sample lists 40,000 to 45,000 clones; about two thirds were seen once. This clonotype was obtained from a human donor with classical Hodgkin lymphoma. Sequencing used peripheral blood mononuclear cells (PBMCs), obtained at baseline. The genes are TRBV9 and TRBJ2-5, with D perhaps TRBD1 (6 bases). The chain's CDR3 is CASSGVTGSETQYF. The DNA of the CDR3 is TGTGCCAGCAGCGGAGTTACAGGGTCAGAGACCCAGTACTTC.